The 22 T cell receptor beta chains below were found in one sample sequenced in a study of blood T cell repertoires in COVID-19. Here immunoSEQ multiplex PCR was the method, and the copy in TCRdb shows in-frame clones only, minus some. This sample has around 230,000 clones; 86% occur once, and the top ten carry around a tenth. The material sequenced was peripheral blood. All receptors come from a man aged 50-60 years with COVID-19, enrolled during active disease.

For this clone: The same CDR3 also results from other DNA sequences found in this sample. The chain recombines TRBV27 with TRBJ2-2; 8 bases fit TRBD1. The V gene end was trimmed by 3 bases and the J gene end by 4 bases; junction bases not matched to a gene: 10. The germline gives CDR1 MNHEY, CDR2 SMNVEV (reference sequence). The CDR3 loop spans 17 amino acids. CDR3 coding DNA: TGTGCCAGCAGTTTCAGAGGACAGGGTCTTATCACCGGGGAGCTGTTTTTT. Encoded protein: CASSFRGQGLITGELFF.

CDR3 protein: CASSLLTATSGGELFF. CDR3 sequence (DNA): TGTGCCAGCAGCCTCTTGACAGCCACGAGTGGCGGGGAGCTGTTTTTT. The rearrangement links TRBV7-9 to TRBJ2-2, with a possible D match to TRBD1 (5 bases). CDR3 length: 16 residues. The V gene lost 5 bases and the J gene lost 7 bases, with 20 bases spanning the gap. The germline V gene encodes CDR1 SEHNR and CDR2 FQNEAQ (reference sequence). Full variable domain (outside the CDR3, taken from reference TRBV7-9 and TRBJ2-2): DTGVSQNPRHKITKRGQNVTFRCDPISEHNRLYWYRQTLGQGPEFLTYFQNEAQLEKSRLLSDRFSAERPKGSFSTLEIQRTEQGDSAMYLCASSLLTATSGGELFFGEGSRLTVL.

CDR3 residues: CASDARERTNTGELFF. CDR3 nucleotides: TGCGCCAGCGACGCTCGGGAGAGGACGAACACCGGGGAGCTGTTTTTT. This chain connects TRBV10-2 to TRBJ2-2; possibly TRBD2 for D (6 bases). CDR1 is WSHSY, CDR2 SAAADI, per germline. The V and J ends lost 8 bases and 0 bases respectively, with 16 bases between them. This CDR3 contains 16 residues.

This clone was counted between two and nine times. In nucleotides, the CDR3 is TGTGCCACCAGCCCAGCCGGGACTCCCACAGATACGCAGTATTTT. Protein: CATSPAGTPTDTQYF. The rearrangement joins TRBV15 to TRBJ2-3, with D possibly TRBD2 on 6 matching bases. The CDR3 runs to 15 residues. The germline V gene encodes CDR1 LNHNV and CDR2 YYDKDF (reference sequence). Between the trimmed V and J ends, which lost 5 bases and 2 bases, there was a span of 14 bases.

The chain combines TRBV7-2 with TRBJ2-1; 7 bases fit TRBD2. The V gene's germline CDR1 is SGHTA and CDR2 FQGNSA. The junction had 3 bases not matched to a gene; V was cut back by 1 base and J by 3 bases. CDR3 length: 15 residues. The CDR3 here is CASSLGLADYNEQFF. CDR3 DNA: TGTGCCAGCAGCTTAGGCCTAGCGGACTACAATGAGCAGTTCTTC.

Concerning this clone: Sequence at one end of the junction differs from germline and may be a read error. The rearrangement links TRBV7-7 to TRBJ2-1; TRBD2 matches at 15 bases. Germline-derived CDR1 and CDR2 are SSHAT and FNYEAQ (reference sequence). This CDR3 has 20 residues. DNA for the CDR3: TGTGCTAGCAGCTTAGGACCGGGACTAGCGGGAGGCAGGACAGACAATGAGCAGTTCTTC. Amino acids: CASSLGPGLAGGRTDNEQFF.

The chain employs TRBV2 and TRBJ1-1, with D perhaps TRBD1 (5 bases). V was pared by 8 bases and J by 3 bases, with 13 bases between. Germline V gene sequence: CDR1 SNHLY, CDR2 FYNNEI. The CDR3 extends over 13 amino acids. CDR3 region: CASQLGPDTEAFF. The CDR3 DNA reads TGTGCCAGCCAATTGGGGCCGGACACTGAAGCTTTCTTT.

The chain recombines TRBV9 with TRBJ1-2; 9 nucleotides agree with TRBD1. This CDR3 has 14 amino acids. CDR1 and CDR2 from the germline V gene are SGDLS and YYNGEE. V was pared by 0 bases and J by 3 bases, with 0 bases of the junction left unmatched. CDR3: CASSVGTGDYGYTF. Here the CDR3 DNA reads TGTGCCAGCAGCGTAGGGACAGGGGACTATGGCTACACCTTC.

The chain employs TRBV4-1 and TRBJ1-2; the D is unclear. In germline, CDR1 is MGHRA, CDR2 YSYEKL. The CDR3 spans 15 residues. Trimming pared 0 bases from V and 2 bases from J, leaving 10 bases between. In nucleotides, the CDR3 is TGCGCCAGCAGCCAAGAAGAACGGGGAAACTATGGCTACACCTTC. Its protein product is CASSQEERGNYGYTF.

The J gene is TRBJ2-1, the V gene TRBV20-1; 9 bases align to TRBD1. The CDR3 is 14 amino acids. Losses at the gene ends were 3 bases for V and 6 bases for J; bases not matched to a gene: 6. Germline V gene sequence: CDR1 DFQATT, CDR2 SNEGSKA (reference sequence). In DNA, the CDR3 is TGCAGTGCTAGTCGTCGGACAGGGGTCAATGAGCAGTTCTTC. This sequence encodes CSASRRTGVNEQFF.

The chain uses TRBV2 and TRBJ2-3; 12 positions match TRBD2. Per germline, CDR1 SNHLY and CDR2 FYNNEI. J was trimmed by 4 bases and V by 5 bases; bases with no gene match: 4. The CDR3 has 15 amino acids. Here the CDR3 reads CASSRLAGVADTQYF. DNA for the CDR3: TGTGCCAGCAGTAGACTAGCGGGAGTGGCAGATACGCAGTATTTT.

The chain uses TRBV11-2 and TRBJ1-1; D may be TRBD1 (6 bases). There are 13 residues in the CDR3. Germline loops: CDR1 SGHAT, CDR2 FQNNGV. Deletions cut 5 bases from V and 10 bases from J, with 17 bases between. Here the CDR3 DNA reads TGTGCCAGCAGCCCAACGACCACAGGGAGAGCTTTCTTT. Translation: CASSPTTTGRAFF.

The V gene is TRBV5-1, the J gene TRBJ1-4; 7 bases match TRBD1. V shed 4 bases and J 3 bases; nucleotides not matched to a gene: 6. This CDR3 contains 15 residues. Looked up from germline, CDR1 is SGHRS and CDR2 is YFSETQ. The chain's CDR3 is CASSKTQGSNEKLFF. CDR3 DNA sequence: TGCGCCAGCAGCAAGACACAGGGGTCTAATGAAAAACTGTTTTTT.

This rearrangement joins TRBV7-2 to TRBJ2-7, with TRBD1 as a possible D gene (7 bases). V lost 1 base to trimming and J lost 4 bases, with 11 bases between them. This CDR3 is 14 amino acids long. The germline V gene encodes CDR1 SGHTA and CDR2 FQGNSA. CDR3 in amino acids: CASSLGGTVYEQYF. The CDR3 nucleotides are TGTGCCAGCAGCTTAGGCGGGACAGTATACGAGCAGTACTTC.

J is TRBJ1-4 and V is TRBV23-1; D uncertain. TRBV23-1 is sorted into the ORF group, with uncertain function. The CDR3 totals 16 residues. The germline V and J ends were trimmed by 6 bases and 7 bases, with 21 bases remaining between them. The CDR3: CASSPFGFPLGEKLFF. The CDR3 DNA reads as TGCGCCAGCAGCCCCTTCGGGTTTCCCCTGGGTGAAAAACTGTTTTTT.

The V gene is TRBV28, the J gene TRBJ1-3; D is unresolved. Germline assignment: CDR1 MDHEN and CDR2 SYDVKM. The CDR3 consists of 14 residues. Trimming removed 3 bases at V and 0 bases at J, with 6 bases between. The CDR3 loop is CASSFISSGNTIYF. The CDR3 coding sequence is TGTGCCAGCAGTTTTATCAGCTCTGGAAACACCATATATTTT.

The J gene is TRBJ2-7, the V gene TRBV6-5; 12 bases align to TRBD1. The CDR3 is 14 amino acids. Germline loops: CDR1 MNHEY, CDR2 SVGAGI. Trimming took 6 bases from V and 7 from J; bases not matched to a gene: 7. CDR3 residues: CASRAGTGGWEQYF. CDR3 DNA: TGTGCCAGCAGGGCCGGGACAGGGGGCTGGGAGCAGTACTTC.

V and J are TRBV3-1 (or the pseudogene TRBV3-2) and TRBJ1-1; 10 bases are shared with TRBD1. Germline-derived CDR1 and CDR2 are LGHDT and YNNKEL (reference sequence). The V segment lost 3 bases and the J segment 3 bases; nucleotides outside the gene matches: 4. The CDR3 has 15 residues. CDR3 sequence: CASSQTGGWDTEAFF. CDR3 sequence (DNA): TGTGCCAGCAGCCAGACAGGGGGCTGGGACACTGAAGCTTTCTTT.

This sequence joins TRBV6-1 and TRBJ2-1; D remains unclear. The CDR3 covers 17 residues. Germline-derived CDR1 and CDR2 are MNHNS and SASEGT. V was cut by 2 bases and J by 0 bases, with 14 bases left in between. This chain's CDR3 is CASSEFGGSSSYNEQFF. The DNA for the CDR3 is TGTGCCAGCAGTGAATTCGGCGGCAGCAGCTCCTACAATGAGCAGTTCTTC.

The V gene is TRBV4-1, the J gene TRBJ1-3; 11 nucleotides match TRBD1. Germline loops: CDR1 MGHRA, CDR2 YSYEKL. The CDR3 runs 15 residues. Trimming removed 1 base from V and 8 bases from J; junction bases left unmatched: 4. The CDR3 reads CASSQAGQGADTIYF. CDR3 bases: TGCGCCAGCAGCCAAGCCGGACAGGGGGCAGACACCATATATTTT.

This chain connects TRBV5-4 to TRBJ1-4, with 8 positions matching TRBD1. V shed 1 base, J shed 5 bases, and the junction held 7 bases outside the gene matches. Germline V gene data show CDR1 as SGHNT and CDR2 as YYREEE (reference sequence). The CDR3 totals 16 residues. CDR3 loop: CASSLSGTGSNEKLFF. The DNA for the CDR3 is TGTGCCAGCAGCTTGTCTGGGACAGGATCAAATGAAAAACTGTTTTTT.

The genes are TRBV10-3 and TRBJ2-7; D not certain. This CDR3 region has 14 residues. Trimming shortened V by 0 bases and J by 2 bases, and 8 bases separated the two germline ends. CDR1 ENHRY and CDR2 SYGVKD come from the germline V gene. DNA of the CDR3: TGTGCCATCAGTGAGTCCAGGCAGACCTACGAGCAGTACTTC. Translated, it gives CAISESRQTYEQYF.